The 2 T cell receptor beta chains below come from one sample, sequenced in a study of T cells in Graves' hyperthyroidism and ophthalmopathy. The TCR beta CDR3 regions underwent amplification using RNA transcripts as the source. HTBI primers were employed in a first-round RT-PCR of the TCR CDR3. MiXCR, run by TCRdb on the multiplex PCR reads, gives a single entry per CDR3 protein. The sample consists of around 660,000 distinct CDR3 sequences, 45% of them appearing once. Material: peripheral blood or thyroid tissue (not recorded which). These receptors came from an adult man with Graves' disease, either hyperthyroidism or ophthalmopathy (not recorded which).

The rearrangement uses TRBV2 and TRBJ2-3; tentatively, D is TRBD2 (5 bases). The CDR3 has 15 residues. Germline V gene sequence: CDR1 SNHLY, CDR2 FYNNEI. Trimming left V 7 bases short and J 2 bases short, with 16 bases between. The CDR3 region is CASMPIPGDTDTQYF. In DNA form, the CDR3 reads TGTGCCAGCATGCCCATCCCCGGGGACACAGATACGCAGTATTTT. The variable domain in full, completed from reference TRBV2 and TRBJ2-3, reads EPEVTQTPSHQVTQMGQEVILRCVPISNHLYFYWYRQILGQKVEFLVSFYNNEISEKSEIFDDQFSVERPDGSNFTLKIRSTKLEDSAMYFCASMPIPGDTDTQYFGPGTRLTVL.

This clonotype was counted ten times or more. The chain has TRBV6-5 and TRBJ1-2; 7 bases agree with TRBD1. With 10 bases clipped from V and 6 bases from J, the junction kept 11 bases outside the gene matches. This CDR3 has 13 amino acids. Germline V CDR1 and CDR2: MNHEY, SVGAGI. Here the CDR3 DNA reads TGTGCCACGACAGGGCGAGTCTTTCATGGCTACACCTTC. Its protein product is CATTGRVFHGYTF.